Listed below are T cell receptor beta chains from one sample, sequenced in a study of Tregs in tolerant kidney transplant recipients. The protocol was immunoSEQ multiplex PCR, while the TCRdb copy is restricted to in-frame clones and leaves out a portion. Here the sample spans around 230,000 clones, approximately 84% being singletons. Sequenced sample: CD4+ T cells from blood. All receptors come from a human donor in good health. CDR3s include the opening cysteine and the closing phenylalanine or tryptophan. Rows give clone size only sometimes, using once, few, many, or a class for an expanded clone.

V gene: TRBV30
clone size: NA
CDR3 protein: CAWSVPFYGGSDTQYF

V gene: TRBV18
clone size: NA
CDR3 protein: CASSPTSGRDSEQFF

V gene: TRBV7-9
clone size: NA
CDR3 protein: CASPMGDRLNTGELFF

V gene: TRBV6-1
clone size: NA
CDR3 protein: CASSVGGNRNQPQHF

V gene: TRBV10-3
clone size: NA
CDR3 protein: CAISPGLAGGVKETQYF

V gene: TRBV6-5
clone size: NA
CDR3 protein: CASGTGRETQYF

V gene: TRBV14
clone size: NA
CDR3 protein: CASSRQGVSGNTIYF

V gene: TRBV4-1
clone size: NA
CDR3 protein: CASSRSGQDSYISGYTF

V gene: TRBV14
clone size: NA
CDR3 protein: CASSRLGPDNEQFF

V gene: TRBV21-1
clone size: NA
CDR3 protein: CASNAGGMDTEAFF

V gene: TRBV5-1
clone size: NA
CDR3 protein: CASSLGTGGPSYEQYF

V gene: TRBV18
clone size: NA
CDR3 protein: CASSPPGRSGANVLTF

V gene: TRBV20-1
clone size: NA
CDR3 protein: CSARENGYTF

V gene: TRBV7-7
clone size: NA
CDR3 protein: CASSSVQGAQAFF

V gene: TRBV9
clone size: NA
CDR3 protein: CASSVGASLAKNIQYF

V gene: TRBV7-2
clone size: NA
CDR3 protein: CASRSSSGASYNEQFF

V gene: TRBV2
clone size: NA
CDR3 protein: CASSGRGGAILAFF

V gene: TRBV4-1
clone size: NA
CDR3 protein: CASSQAGGTEQFF

V gene: TRBV2
clone size: NA
CDR3 protein: CAIITGSGETQYF

V gene: TRBV5-1
clone size: NA
CDR3 protein: CASSLGGRGSTEAFF

V gene: TRBV10-2
clone size: NA
CDR3 protein: CASRTGRINQPQHF

V gene: TRBV5-1
clone size: few
CDR3 protein: CASSLLRPIGETQYF

V gene: TRBV19
clone size: once
CDR3 protein: CASSTLVWNTEAFF

V gene: TRBV6-5
clone size: NA
CDR3 protein: CASSFVGEYEKLFF

V gene: TRBV11-3
clone size: NA
CDR3 protein: CASSLAGEQYF

V gene: TRBV6-5
clone size: NA
CDR3 protein: CASSYSGRVNTEAFF

V gene: TRBV18
clone size: once
CDR3 protein: CASSPQPGPQDYGYTF

V gene: TRBV30
clone size: NA
CDR3 protein: CAWSPTPNYGYTF

V gene: TRBV27
clone size: few
CDR3 protein: CASSQSTSGPLYEQYF